Included here is one T cell receptor beta chain sequence, with context. This record comes from a study of T-cell reconstitution after alpha-beta-depleted transplantation in children. Preparation of the TCRbeta library involved a method that used unique molecular identifiers. TCRdb reanalysed the PCR reads using MiXCR and keeps one entry per CDR3 protein. The table shows about 500,000 distinct CDR3 sequences, with around a third occurring only once. The CDR3 contains 12 residues. Germline V gene sequence: CDR1 ENHRY, CDR2 SYGVKD. V was cut by 2 bases and J by 4 bases, with 4 bases left in between. This specimen was PBMCs from the stem cell graft donor, taken from the stem cell graft. V is TRBV10-3 and J is TRBJ2-3; the D is unclear. The receptor comes from a human donor who donated a stem cell graft to a child with aplastic anemia. The CDR3 DNA sequence: TGTGCCATCAGTGAGGACTCAGATACGCAGTATTTT. Protein sequence: CAISEDSDTQYF.